The clone carrying this T cell receptor (beta chain) occurred many times. This sample is drawn from a study of molecular identifiers for immune sequencing clone quantification. V dropped 3 bases and J dropped 6; count of bases not matched to a gene: 5. Germline V gene sequence: CDR1 LNHDA, CDR2 SQIVND (reference sequence). CDR3 length equals 16 residues. TCRdb re-called the PCR reads through MiXCR, storing one row per CDR3 protein. Of 350,000 or so distinct CDR3 sequences listed, over 20% were seen once; the top ten hold 0.81%. The clonotype was recovered from a human donor in good health. Some libraries in this study had Jurkat cell RNA spiked in. The specimen was naive CD8+ T cells from blood, with Jurkat cell RNA spiked in. As to subset: FACS-sorted CD8+CD4-CCR7+CD45RA+ naive T cells. The rearrangement joins TRBV19 to TRBJ2-2; 12 bases agree with TRBD1. The CDR3 bases are TGTGCCAGTAGTATCGGGACAGGGGGCGCGTCCGGGGAGCTGTTTTTT. Its translation is CASSIGTGGASGELFF.